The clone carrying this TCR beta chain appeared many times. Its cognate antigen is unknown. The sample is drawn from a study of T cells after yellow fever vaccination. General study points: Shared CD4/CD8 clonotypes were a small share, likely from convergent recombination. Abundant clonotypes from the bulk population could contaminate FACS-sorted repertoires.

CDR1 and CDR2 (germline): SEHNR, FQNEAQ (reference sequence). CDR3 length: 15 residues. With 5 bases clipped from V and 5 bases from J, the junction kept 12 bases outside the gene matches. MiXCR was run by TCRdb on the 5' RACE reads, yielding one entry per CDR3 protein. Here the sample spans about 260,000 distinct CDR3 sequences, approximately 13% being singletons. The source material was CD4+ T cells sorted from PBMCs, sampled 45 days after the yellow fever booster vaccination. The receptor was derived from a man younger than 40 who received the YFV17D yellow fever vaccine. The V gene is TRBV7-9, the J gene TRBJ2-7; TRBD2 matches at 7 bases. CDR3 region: CASSRSGLQSNEQYF. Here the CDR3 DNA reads TGTGCCAGCAGCCGCTCGGGACTACAAAGCAACGAGCAGTACTTC. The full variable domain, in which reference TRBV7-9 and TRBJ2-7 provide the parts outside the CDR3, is DTGVSQNPRHKITKRGQNVTFRCDPISEHNRLYWYRQTLGQGPEFLTYFQNEAQLEKSRLLSDRFSAERPKGSFSTLEIQRTEQGDSAMYLCASSRSGLQSNEQYFGPGTRLTVT.